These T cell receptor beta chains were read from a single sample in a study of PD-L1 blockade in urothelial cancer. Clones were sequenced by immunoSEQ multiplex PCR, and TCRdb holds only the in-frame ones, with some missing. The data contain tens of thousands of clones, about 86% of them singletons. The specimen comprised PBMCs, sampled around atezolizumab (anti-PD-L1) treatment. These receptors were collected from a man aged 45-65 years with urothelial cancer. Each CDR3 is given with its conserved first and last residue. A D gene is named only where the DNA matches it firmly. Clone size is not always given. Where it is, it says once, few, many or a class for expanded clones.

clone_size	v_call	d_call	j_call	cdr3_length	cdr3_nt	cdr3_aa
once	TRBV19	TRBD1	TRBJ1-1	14	TGTGCCAGCTACCGGACAGGGGGCTTAACTGAAGCTTTCTTT	CASYRTGGLTEAFF
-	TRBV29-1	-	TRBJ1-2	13	TGCAGCGTTAGATTGGGGGCGGCCTATGGCTACACCTTC	CSVRLGAAYGYTF
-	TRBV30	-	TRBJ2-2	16	TGTGCCTCCAGTTCAGGGAGGACCTTCATCACCGGGGAGCTGTTTTTT	CASSSGRTFITGELFF
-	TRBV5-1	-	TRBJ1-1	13	TGCGCCAGCAGCTACGGACAGAACACTGAAGCTTTCTTT	CASSYGQNTEAFF
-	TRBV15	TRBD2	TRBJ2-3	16	TGTGCCACCAGCAGAGAAGGAGGGAGGGCCTTAAATACGCAGTATTTT	CATSREGGRALNTQYF
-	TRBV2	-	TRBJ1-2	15	TGTGCCAGCAGAAACCTCGACACAAACAACTATGGCTACACCTTC	CASRNLDTNNYGYTF
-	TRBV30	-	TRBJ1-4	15	TGTGCCTGGAGTGTTCAGGGGACGCCTAATGAAAAACTGTTTTTT	CAWSVQGTPNEKLFF
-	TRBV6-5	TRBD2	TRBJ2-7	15	TGTGCCAGCAGTGGATCAGCGGGAGCTAACCACGAGCAGTACTTC	CASSGSAGANHEQYF
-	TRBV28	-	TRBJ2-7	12	TGTGCCAGCAGTTTCCGTAACTACGAGCAGTACTTC	CASSFRNYEQYF
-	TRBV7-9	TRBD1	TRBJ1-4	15	TGTGCCAGCAGCGCACAGGGGGCGTTTAACGAAAAACTGTTTTTT	CASSAQGAFNEKLFF
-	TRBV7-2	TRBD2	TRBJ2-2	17	TGTGCCAGCAGCTCCGGGACTAGCGGGATTAAAACCGGGGAGCTGTTTTTT	CASSSGTSGIKTGELFF
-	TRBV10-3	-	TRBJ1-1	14	TGTGCCATCAGTGATAGGGGACAGAACACTGAAGCTTTCTTT	CAISDRGQNTEAFF
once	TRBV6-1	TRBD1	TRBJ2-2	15	TGTGCCAGCAGTCCGGGACAGCCGAACACCGGGGAGCTGTTTTTT	CASSPGQPNTGELFF
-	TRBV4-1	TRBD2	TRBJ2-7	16	TGCGCCAGCAGCCCCGGGCTAGCGGGAGGACGTTACGAGCAGTACTTC	CASSPGLAGGRYEQYF
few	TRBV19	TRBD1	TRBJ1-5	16	TGTGCCAGTAGTTCGTGGGACAGGGGTCTTAATCAGCCCCAGCATTTT	CASSSWDRGLNQPQHF
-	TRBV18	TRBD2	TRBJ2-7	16	TGTGCCAGCTCACCACTAGCGGGAGGGTCGGGCTACGAGCAGTACTTC	CASSPLAGGSGYEQYF
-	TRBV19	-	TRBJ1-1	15	TGTGCCAGTAGTTCCCCCGGAAGGGGGAACACTGAAGCTTTCTTT	CASSSPGRGNTEAFF
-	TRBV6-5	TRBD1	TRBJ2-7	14	TGTGCCAGCAGCATCCTGACAGGGGGCTACGAGCAGTACTTC	CASSILTGGYEQYF
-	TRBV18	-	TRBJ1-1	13	TGTGCCAGCTCCCCTCAGCGGGGGCGCATGGCTTTCTTT	CASSPQRGRMAFF
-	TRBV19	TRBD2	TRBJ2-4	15	TGTGCCAGTAGTAATCTGGGTAGCGGGAGGAACATTCAGTACTTC	CASSNLGSGRNIQYF
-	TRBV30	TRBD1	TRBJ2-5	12	TGTGCCTACCGGACAGGGAAAGAGACCCAGTACTTC	CAYRTGKETQYF
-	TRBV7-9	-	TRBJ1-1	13	TGTGCCAGCACCCACACGGGGTTCACTGAAGCTTTCTTT	CASTHTGFTEAFF
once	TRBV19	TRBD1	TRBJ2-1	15	TGTGCCAGTAGTATAGCCAGACAGGGTGGGAATGAGCAGTTCTTC	CASSIARQGGNEQFF
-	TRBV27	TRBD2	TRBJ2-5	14	TGTGCCAGCAAGGGGGGACTAGCGGGGGAGACCCAGTACTTC	CASKGGLAGETQYF
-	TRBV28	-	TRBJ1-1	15	TGTGCCAGCAGCCCTCCGCGGGGGATGAACACTGAAGCTTTCTTT	CASSPPRGMNTEAFF
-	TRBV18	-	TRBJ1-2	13	TGTGCCAGCTCCCAAAGGGGAGGGGACGGCTACACCTTC	CASSQRGGDGYTF
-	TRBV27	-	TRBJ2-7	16	TGTGCCAGCAGTTTAATCCCCCGGGAGTCAACTTACGAGCAGTACTTC	CASSLIPRESTYEQYF
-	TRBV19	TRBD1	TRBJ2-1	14	TGTGCCAGTAGATCGCAGGGGGCGGGCAATGAGCAGTTCTTC	CASRSQGAGNEQFF
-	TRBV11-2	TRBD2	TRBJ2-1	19	TGTGCCAGCAGCTTCCCCCGGACTAGCGGGCGGAGCTCCTACAATGAGCAGTTCTTC	CASSFPRTSGRSSYNEQFF
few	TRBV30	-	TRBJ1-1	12	TGTGCCCTAGAGATGGGGAACACTGAAGCTTTCTTT	CALEMGNTEAFF
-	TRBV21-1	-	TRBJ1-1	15	TGTGCCAGCAGCAAAGTATTTAGGGGTTTCCATGAAGCTTTCTTT	CASSKVFRGFHEAFF
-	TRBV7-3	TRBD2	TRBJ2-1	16	TGTGCCAGCAGCTTAAGTGGGACTAGCGGGATAGGTGAGCAGTTCTTC	CASSLSGTSGIGEQFF